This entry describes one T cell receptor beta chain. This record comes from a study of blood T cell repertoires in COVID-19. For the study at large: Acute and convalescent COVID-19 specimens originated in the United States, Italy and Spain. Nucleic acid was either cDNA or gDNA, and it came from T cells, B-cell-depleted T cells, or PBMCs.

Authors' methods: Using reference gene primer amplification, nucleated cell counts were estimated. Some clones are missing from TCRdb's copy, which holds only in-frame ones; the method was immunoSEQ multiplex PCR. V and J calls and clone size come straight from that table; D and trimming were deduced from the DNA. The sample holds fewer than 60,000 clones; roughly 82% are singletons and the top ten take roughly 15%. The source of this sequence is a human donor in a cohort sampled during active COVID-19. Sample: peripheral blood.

The CDR3: CASSYSSQGNYGYTF. The CDR3 DNA is TGTGCCAGCAGTTACTCGTCACAGGGGAACTATGGCTACACCTTC. The gene calls are TRBV6-5 and TRBJ1-2; 7 bases map to TRBD1. This CDR3 region has 15 residues. Per germline, CDR1 MNHEY and CDR2 SVGAGI. V lost 0 bases, J lost 2 bases, and 3 bases stayed unmatched.